The present entry profiles one T cell receptor (beta chain) with its context. An end of the junction does not agree with germline; a read error may underlie this. The length of the CDR3 is 14 residues. Germline V gene data show CDR1 as SEHNR and CDR2 as FQNEAQ (reference sequence). This specimen belongs to a study of blood T cells in healthy people across ages. Next came a second PCR, run for roughly 6 to 11 cycles, which used a sample-barcoded 5' primer along with a J-beta primer mix. TCRdb reprocessed the 5' RACE reads via MiXCR and lists one record per CDR3 protein. Among about 600,000 distinct CDR3 sequences listed, around half were seen once.

This receptor was taken from a man at least 80 years old in good health. Sequenced: blood. The rearrangement links TRBV7-9 to TRBJ2-1; the match to TRBD1 covers 7 bases. The CDR3 DNA is TGTGCCAGCGACGCCGGGACAGCATACAATGAGCAGTTTTTC. Translated: CASDAGTAYNEQFF.